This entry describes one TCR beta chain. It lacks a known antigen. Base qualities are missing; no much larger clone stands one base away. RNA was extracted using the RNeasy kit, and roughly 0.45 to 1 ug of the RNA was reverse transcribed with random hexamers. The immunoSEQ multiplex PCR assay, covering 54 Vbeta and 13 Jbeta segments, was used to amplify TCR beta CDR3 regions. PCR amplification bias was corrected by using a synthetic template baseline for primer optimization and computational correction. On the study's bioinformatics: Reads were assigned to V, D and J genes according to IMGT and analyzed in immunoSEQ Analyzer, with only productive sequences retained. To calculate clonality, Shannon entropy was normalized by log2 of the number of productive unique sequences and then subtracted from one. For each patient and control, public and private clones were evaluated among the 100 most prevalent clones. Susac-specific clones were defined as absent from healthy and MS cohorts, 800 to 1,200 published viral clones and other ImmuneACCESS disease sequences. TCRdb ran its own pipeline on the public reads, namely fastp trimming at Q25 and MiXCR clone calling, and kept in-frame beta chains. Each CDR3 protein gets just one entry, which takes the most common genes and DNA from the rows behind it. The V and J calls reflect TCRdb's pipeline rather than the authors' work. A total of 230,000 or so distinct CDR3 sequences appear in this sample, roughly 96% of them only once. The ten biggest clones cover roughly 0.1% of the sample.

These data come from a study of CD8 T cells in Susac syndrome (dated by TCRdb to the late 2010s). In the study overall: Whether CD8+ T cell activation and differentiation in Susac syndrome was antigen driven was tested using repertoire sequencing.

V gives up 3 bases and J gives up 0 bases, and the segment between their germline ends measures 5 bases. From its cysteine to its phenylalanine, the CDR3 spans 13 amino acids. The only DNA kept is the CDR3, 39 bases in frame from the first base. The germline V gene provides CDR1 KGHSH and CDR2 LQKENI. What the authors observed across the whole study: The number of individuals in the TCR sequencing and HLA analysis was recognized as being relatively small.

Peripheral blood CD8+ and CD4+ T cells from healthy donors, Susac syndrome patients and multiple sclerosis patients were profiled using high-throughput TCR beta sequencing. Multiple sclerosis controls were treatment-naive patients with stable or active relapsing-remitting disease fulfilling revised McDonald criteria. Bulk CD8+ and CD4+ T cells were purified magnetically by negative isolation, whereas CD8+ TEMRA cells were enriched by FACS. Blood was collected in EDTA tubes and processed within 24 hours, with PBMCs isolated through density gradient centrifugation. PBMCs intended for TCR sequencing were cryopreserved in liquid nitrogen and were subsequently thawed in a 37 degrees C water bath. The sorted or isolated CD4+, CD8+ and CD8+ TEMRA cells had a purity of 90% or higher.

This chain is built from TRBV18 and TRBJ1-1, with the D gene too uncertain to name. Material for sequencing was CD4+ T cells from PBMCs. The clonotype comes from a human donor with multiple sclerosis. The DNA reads TGTGCCAGCTCACCTAAGCTGAACACTGAAGCTTTCTTT. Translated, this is CASSPKLNTEAFF.